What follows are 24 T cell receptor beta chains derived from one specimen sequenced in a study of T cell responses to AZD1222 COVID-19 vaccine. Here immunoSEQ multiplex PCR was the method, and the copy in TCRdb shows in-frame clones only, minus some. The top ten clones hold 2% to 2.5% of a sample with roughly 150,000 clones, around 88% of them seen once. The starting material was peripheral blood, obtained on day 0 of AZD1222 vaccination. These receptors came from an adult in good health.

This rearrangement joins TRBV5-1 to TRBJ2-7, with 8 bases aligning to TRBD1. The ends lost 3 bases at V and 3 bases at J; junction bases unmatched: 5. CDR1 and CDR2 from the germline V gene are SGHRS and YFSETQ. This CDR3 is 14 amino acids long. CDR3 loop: CASSSRQGLYEQYF. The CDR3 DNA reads TGCGCCAGCAGCTCTCGACAGGGGCTCTACGAGCAGTACTTC.

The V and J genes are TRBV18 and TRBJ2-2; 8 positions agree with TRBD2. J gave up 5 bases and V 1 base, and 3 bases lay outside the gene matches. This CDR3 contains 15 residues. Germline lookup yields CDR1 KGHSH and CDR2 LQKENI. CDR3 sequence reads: CASSPLSSGTGELFF. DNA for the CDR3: TGTGCCAGCTCACCACTGTCTAGCGGGACCGGGGAGCTGTTTTTT.

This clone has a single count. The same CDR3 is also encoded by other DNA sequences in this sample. The chain's CDR3 is CSVADTGSHFEQYF. The CDR3 nucleotides are TGCAGCGTGGCCGACACGGGGTCTCATTTCGAGCAGTACTTC. V usage is TRBV29-1 and J usage is TRBJ2-7; a weak D match, TRBD2 (5 bases). The germline CDR1 and CDR2 sequences are SQVTM and ANQGSEA. CDR3 length: 14 amino acids. With 6 bases removed from V and 6 bases from J, the gap between germline ends came to 21 bases.

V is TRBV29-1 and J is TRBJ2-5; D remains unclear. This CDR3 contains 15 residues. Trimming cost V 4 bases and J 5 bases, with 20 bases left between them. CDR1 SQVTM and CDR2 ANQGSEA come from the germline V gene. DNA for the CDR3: TGCAGCGTTGGAAACATACACGGGCTTGGGGAGACCCAGTACTTC. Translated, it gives CSVGNIHGLGETQYF.

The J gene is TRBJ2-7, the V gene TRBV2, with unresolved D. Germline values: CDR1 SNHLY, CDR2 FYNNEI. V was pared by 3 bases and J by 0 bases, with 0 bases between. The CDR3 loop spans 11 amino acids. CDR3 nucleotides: TGTGCCAGCAGTGACTCCTACGAGCAGTACTTC. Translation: CASSDSYEQYF.

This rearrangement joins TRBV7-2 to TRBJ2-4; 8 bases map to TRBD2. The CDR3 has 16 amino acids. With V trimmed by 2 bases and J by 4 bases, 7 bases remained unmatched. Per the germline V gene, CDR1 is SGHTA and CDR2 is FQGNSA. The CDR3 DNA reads TGTGCCAGCAGCTTAACGGGAGGGCCTGGTAAAAACATTCAGTACTTC. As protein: CASSLTGGPGKNIQYF.

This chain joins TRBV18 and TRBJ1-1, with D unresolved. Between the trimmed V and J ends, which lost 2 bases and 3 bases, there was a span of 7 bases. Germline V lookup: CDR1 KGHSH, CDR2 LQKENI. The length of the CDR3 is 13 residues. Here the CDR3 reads CASSPGKDTEAFF. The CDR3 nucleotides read TGTGCCAGCTCACCAGGGAAGGACACTGAAGCTTTCTTT. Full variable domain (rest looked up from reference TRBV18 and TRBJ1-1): NAGVMQNPRHLVRRRGQEARLRCSPMKGHSHVYWYRQLPEEGLKFMVYLQKENIIDESGMPKERFSAEFPKEGPSILRIQQVVRGDSAAYFCASSPGKDTEAFFGQGTRLTVV.

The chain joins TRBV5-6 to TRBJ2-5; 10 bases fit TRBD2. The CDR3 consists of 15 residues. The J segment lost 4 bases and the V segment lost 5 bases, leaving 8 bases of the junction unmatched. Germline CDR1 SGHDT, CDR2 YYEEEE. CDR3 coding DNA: TGTGCCAGCAGACCCCGGACTAGCGGATCAGAGACCCAGTACTTC. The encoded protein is CASRPRTSGSETQYF.

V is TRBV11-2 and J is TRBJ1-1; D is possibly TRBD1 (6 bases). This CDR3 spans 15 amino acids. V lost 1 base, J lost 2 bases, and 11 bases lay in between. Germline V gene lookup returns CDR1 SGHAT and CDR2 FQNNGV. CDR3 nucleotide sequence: TGTGCCAGCAGCTTAGTCGGGGGGCCCAACACTGAAGCTTTCTTT. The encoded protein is CASSLVGGPNTEAFF.

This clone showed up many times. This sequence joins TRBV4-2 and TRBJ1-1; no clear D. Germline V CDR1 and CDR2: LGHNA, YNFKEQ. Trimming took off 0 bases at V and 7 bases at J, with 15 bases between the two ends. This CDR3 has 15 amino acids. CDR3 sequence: CASSQDGEGWSEAFF. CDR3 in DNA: TGTGCCAGCAGCCAAGATGGGGAGGGTTGGAGTGAAGCTTTCTTT.

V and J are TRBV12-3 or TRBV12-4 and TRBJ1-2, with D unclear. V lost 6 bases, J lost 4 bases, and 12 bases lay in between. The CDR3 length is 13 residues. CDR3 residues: CASSRTLIYGYTF. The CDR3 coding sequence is TGTGCCAGCAGCCGGACCCTCATCTATGGCTACACCTTC.

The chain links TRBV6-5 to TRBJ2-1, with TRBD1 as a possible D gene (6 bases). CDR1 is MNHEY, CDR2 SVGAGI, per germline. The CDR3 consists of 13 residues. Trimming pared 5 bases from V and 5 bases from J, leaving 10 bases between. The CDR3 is CASSRGKNNEQFF. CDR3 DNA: TGTGCCAGCAGTAGGGGGAAGAACAATGAGCAGTTCTTC.

CDR3 sequence: CASSFNRDRVAHNEQFF. Written as DNA, the CDR3 is TGCGCCAGCAGCTTTAATCGGGACAGGGTGGCCCACAATGAGCAGTTCTTC. The V gene is TRBV5-1, the J gene TRBJ2-1; 9 nucleotides align to TRBD1. CDR1 SGHRS and CDR2 YFSETQ come from the germline V gene. Losses at the gene ends were 2 bases for V and 5 bases for J; bases not matched to a gene: 11. CDR3 length equals 17 residues.

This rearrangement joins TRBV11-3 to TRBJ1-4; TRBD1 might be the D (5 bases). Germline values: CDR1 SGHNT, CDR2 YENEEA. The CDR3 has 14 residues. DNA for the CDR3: TGTCCGAAGGTGGGGCACCCCTGTAATGAAAAACTGTTTTTT. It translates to CPKVGHPCNEKLFF.

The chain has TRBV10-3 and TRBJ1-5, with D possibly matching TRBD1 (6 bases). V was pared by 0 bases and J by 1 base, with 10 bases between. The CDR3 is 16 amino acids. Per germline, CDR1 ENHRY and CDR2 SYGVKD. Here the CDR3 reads CAISESRGLSNQPQHF. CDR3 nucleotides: TGTGCCATCAGTGAGTCCAGGGGCTTGAGCAATCAGCCCCAGCATTTT.

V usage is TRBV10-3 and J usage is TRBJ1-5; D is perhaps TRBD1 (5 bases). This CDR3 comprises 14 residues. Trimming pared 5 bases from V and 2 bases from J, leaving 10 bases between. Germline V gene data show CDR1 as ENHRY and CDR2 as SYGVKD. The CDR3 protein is CAISQEGGNQPQHF. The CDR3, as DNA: TGTGCCATCAGTCAAGAAGGGGGCAATCAGCCCCAGCATTTT.

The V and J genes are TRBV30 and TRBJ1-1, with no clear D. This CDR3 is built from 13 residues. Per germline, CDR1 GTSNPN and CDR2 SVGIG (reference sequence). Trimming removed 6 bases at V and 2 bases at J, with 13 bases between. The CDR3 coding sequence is TGTGCCTGCAACAACCGGCGAAACACTGAAGCTTTCTTT. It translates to CACNNRRNTEAFF. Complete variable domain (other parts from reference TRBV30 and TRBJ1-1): SQTIHQWPATLVQPVGSPLSLECTVEGTSNPNLYWYRQAAGRGLQLLFYSVGIGQISSEVPQNLSASRPQDRQFILSSKKLLLSDSGFYLCACNNRRNTEAFFGQGTRLTVV.

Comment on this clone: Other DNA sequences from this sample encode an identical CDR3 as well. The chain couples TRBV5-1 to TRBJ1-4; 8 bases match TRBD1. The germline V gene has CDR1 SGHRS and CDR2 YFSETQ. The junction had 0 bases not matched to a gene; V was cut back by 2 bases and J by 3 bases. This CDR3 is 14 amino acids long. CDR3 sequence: CASSLQGANEKLFF. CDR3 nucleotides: TGCGCCAGCAGCTTACAGGGGGCTAATGAAAAACTGTTTTTT.

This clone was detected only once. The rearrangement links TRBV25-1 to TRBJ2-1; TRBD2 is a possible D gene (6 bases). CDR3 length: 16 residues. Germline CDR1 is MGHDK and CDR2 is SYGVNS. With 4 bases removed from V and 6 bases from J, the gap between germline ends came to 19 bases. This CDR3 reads CASSALAVGGSNEQFF. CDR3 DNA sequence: TGTGCCAGCAGTGCTTTAGCGGTGGGGGGTTCCAATGAGCAGTTCTTC. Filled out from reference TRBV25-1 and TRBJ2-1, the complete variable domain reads EADIYQTPRYLVIGTGKKITLECSQTMGHDKMYWYQQDPGMELHLIHYSYGVNSTEKGDLSSESTVSRIRTEHFPLTLESARPSHTSQYLCASSALAVGGSNEQFFGPGTRLTVL.

The CDR3 DNA reads as TGTGCCAGCAGTGCGGGACGGGACTATGGCTACACCTTC. Translation: CASSAGRDYGYTF. This chain joins TRBV27 and TRBJ1-2, with a weak D call TRBD1 (5 bases). V was trimmed by 5 bases and J by 3 bases, leaving 10 bases between them. The germline V gene has CDR1 MNHEY and CDR2 SMNVEV (reference sequence). The length of the CDR3 is 13 residues.

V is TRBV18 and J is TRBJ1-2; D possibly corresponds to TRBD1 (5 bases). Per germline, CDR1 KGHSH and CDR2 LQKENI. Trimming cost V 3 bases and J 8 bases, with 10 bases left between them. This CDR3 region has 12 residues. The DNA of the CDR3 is TGTGCCAGCTCACCGGGGGGTTTGGGCTACACCTTC. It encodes CASSPGGLGYTF. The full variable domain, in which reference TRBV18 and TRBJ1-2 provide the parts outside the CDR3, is NAGVMQNPRHLVRRRGQEARLRCSPMKGHSHVYWYRQLPEEGLKFMVYLQKENIIDESGMPKERFSAEFPKEGPSILRIQQVVRGDSAAYFCASSPGGLGYTFGSGTRLTVV.

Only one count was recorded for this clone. The CDR3 coding sequence is TGTGCCAGCTCACCAAAAGACAGCGCGGAGAGCTATGGCTACACCTTC. This gives the protein CASSPKDSAESYGYTF. The gene calls are TRBV18 and TRBJ1-2; tentative D call: TRBD1 (5 bases). The CDR3 sequence is 16 residues long. With 2 bases removed from V and 4 bases from J, the gap between germline ends came to 17 bases. Per germline, CDR1 KGHSH and CDR2 LQKENI.

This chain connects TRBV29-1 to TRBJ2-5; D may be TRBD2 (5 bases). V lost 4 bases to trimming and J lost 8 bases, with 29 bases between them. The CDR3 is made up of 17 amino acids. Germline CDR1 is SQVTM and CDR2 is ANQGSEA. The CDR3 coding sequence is TGCAGCGTTGTCGGAGGTATGGGCTCCCGCACCTCGAGTACCCAGTACTTC. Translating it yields CSVVGGMGSRTSSTQYF.

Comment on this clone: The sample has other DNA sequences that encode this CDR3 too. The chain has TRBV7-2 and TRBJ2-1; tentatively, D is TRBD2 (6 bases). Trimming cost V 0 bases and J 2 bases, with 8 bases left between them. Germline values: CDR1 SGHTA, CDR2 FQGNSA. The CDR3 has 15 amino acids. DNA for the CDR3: TGTGCCAGCAGCTTAGCGGGAGGTACCTACAATGAGCAGTTCTTC. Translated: CASSLAGGTYNEQFF.